This is a list of T cell receptor beta chains from one sample in a study of blood T cell repertoires in COVID-19. TCRdb keeps only in-frame clones here, not all; method: immunoSEQ multiplex PCR. The sample lists roughly 200,000 clones; over 75% were seen once. Sequences were obtained from peripheral blood. These TCRs come from a man aged 55 to 70 with acute or convalescent COVID-19. CDR3s include the opening cysteine and the closing phenylalanine or tryptophan. Each record gives: clone size, D gene, J gene, V gene, CDR3 DNA, CDR3 protein. D genes are given only for firm matches. Rows give clone size only sometimes, using once, few, many, or a class for an expanded clone.

abundance: .; d_gene: .; j_gene: TRBJ2-7; v_gene: TRBV4-2; CDR3nt: TGTGCCAGCAGCCAAGATCATGGGCAGCCCACCTACGAGCAGTACTTC; CDR3aa: CASSQDHGQPTYEQYF
abundance: .; d_gene: TRBD2; j_gene: TRBJ2-1; v_gene: TRBV29-1; CDR3nt: TGCAGCGTTGATAGTGTGGACTTACTAGCGGCAAAGATCGATGAGCAGTTCTTC; CDR3aa: CSVDSVDLLAAKIDEQFF
abundance: .; d_gene: .; j_gene: TRBJ1-5; v_gene: TRBV6-5; CDR3nt: TGTGCCAGCACCGGGACCTCCGGGGGGCAGCCCCAGCATTTT; CDR3aa: CASTGTSGGQPQHF
abundance: once; d_gene: .; j_gene: TRBJ1-3; v_gene: TRBV5-5; CDR3nt: TGTGCCAGCAGCCTGGGGACTTTTGGAAACACCATATATTTT; CDR3aa: CASSLGTFGNTIYF
abundance: once; d_gene: TRBD2; j_gene: TRBJ2-1; v_gene: TRBV2; CDR3nt: TGTGCCAGCAGTGATGCGGGAGCGGTCAGTGAGCAGTTCTTC; CDR3aa: CASSDAGAVSEQFF
abundance: few; d_gene: TRBD1; j_gene: TRBJ2-1; v_gene: TRBV11-3; CDR3nt: TGTGCCAGCAGCTCCAGACAGGGGGCCGGGGGTGAGCAGTTCTTC; CDR3aa: CASSSRQGAGGEQFF
abundance: .; d_gene: .; j_gene: TRBJ2-3; v_gene: TRBV5-1; CDR3nt: TGCGCCAGCAGTTTGCAACCAGACACAGATACGCAGTATTTT; CDR3aa: CASSLQPDTDTQYF
abundance: .; d_gene: TRBD2; j_gene: TRBJ2-1; v_gene: TRBV28; CDR3nt: TGTGCCAGCACGGATAGCGGGAGAGCTTACAATGAGCAGTTCTTC; CDR3aa: CASTDSGRAYNEQFF
abundance: .; d_gene: .; j_gene: TRBJ1-2; v_gene: TRBV7-2; CDR3nt: TGTGCCAGCAGCTCGCAGGGGACGCTGGGGGCTCATGGCTACACCTTC; CDR3aa: CASSSQGTLGAHGYTF
abundance: .; d_gene: .; j_gene: TRBJ2-2; v_gene: TRBV10-3; CDR3nt: TGTGCCATCAGTGAGACGGGGGAACTGAACACCGGGGAGCTGTTTTTT; CDR3aa: CAISETGELNTGELFF
abundance: once; d_gene: .; j_gene: TRBJ2-2; v_gene: TRBV2; CDR3nt: TGTGCCAGCAGCCCGAGGCTCGGGGAGCTGTTTTTT; CDR3aa: CASSPRLGELFF
abundance: .; d_gene: .; j_gene: TRBJ1-4; v_gene: TRBV6-5; CDR3nt: TGTGCCAGCAGGGCGCACCGGGGTAATGAAAAACTGTTTTTT; CDR3aa: CASRAHRGNEKLFF
abundance: .; d_gene: TRBD1; j_gene: TRBJ2-7; v_gene: TRBV7-9; CDR3nt: TGTGCCAGCAGCCAAGCGCGTGGGACAGGGAATGATGAGCAGTACTTC; CDR3aa: CASSQARGTGNDEQYF
abundance: .; d_gene: TRBD1; j_gene: TRBJ1-1; v_gene: TRBV28; CDR3nt: TGTGCCAGCAGTCCGGGACAGGCGAACACTGAAGCTTTCTTT; CDR3aa: CASSPGQANTEAFF
abundance: .; d_gene: TRBD2; j_gene: TRBJ2-2; v_gene: TRBV19; CDR3nt: TGTGCCAGTACCCTAAGGACTAGCTCTAACACCGGGGAGCTGTTTTTT; CDR3aa: CASTLRTSSNTGELFF
abundance: few; d_gene: .; j_gene: TRBJ2-7; v_gene: TRBV12-3/TRBV12-4; CDR3nt: TGTGCCAGCAGTTTGGCGGCAGACTACGAGCAGTACTTC; CDR3aa: CASSLAADYEQYF
abundance: few; d_gene: .; j_gene: TRBJ2-7; v_gene: TRBV19; CDR3nt: TGTGCCAGTAGTCAGGGGCGGTACGAGCAGTACTTC; CDR3aa: CASSQGRYEQYF
abundance: .; d_gene: .; j_gene: TRBJ2-7; v_gene: TRBV6-6; CDR3nt: TGTGCCAGCAGTTACTCTGAGGGGAGGACTGACGAGCAGTACTTC; CDR3aa: CASSYSEGRTDEQYF
abundance: .; d_gene: .; j_gene: TRBJ1-5; v_gene: TRBV6-5; CDR3nt: TGTGCCAGCAGTCCCGGAGGCAATCAGCCCCAGCATTTT; CDR3aa: CASSPGGNQPQHF
abundance: .; d_gene: TRBD2; j_gene: TRBJ2-2; v_gene: TRBV9; CDR3nt: TGTGCCAGCAGCGTAGGCGGGAGGGGAGCTGGGGAGCTGTTTTTT; CDR3aa: CASSVGGRGAGELFF
abundance: .; d_gene: .; j_gene: TRBJ1-4; v_gene: TRBV25-1; CDR3nt: TGTGCCAGCAGTGATCCGGCGGGGGCATCTGAAAAACTGTTTTTT; CDR3aa: CASSDPAGASEKLFF
abundance: .; d_gene: .; j_gene: TRBJ2-3; v_gene: TRBV5-6; CDR3nt: TGTGCCAGCAGCTACAGGGATACGCAGTATTTT; CDR3aa: CASSYRDTQYF
abundance: .; d_gene: .; j_gene: TRBJ2-7; v_gene: TRBV10-3; CDR3nt: TGTGCCATCAGTGATGGCAGGGGAACCTACGAGCAGTACTTC; CDR3aa: CAISDGRGTYEQYF
abundance: .; d_gene: TRBD1; j_gene: TRBJ1-2; v_gene: TRBV27; CDR3nt: TGTGCCAGCAGCCTCACAGGGGGCTATGGCTACACCTTC; CDR3aa: CASSLTGGYGYTF
abundance: .; d_gene: .; j_gene: TRBJ1-2; v_gene: TRBV5-1; CDR3nt: TGCGCCAGCCCCTGGCGGTTGAGTGGCTACACCTTC; CDR3aa: CASPWRLSGYTF
abundance: .; d_gene: .; j_gene: TRBJ1-2; v_gene: TRBV7-6; CDR3nt: TGTGCCAGCAGCTTAGTCCCGCCGACACAGGGAAACGCTAACTATGGCTACACCTTC; CDR3aa: CASSLVPPTQGNANYGYTF
abundance: once; d_gene: .; j_gene: TRBJ2-7; v_gene: TRBV11-2; CDR3nt: TGTGCCAGCAGCCTCACGACAGGTTCATACGAGCAGTACTTC; CDR3aa: CASSLTTGSYEQYF
abundance: .; d_gene: TRBD2; j_gene: TRBJ2-5; v_gene: TRBV7-8; CDR3nt: TGTGCCAGCAGCTCCGGGACTAGCTTGGGGACCCAGTACTTC; CDR3aa: CASSSGTSLGTQYF
abundance: .; d_gene: TRBD2; j_gene: TRBJ2-1; v_gene: TRBV5-1; CDR3nt: TGCGCCAGCAGCTTGTTCCCTAGCGGGAGCGGCAATGAGCAGTTCTTC; CDR3aa: CASSLFPSGSGNEQFF
abundance: .; d_gene: TRBD1; j_gene: TRBJ2-7; v_gene: TRBV10-3; CDR3nt: TGTGCCATCAGTGAGTCTTCAGGGGGAATCGACGAGCAGTACTTC; CDR3aa: CAISESSGGIDEQYF
abundance: .; d_gene: .; j_gene: TRBJ2-1; v_gene: TRBV28; CDR3nt: TGTGCCAGCACCACCGGACAGCAGCAGTTCTTC; CDR3aa: CASTTGQQQFF
abundance: few; d_gene: .; j_gene: TRBJ1-1; v_gene: TRBV19; CDR3nt: TGTGCCAGTGGGGCACAGGGTACTGAAGCTTTCTTT; CDR3aa: CASGAQGTEAFF
abundance: .; d_gene: TRBD1; j_gene: TRBJ1-2; v_gene: TRBV28; CDR3nt: TGTGCCAGCTGCACCGGGACAGGGGTTGGCTACACCTTC; CDR3aa: CASCTGTGVGYTF
abundance: .; d_gene: TRBD2; j_gene: TRBJ2-7; v_gene: TRBV28; CDR3nt: TGTGCCAGCAGTTTTGTGGCGGGAGGCTCCTACGAGCAGTACTTC; CDR3aa: CASSFVAGGSYEQYF
abundance: .; d_gene: TRBD1; j_gene: TRBJ1-3; v_gene: TRBV25-1; CDR3nt: TGTGCCAGCAGTGAGGTGCGACAGGGGGTTAGTGGAAACACCATATATTTT; CDR3aa: CASSEVRQGVSGNTIYF
abundance: .; d_gene: .; j_gene: TRBJ2-3; v_gene: TRBV21-1; CDR3nt: TGTGCCAGCTCCATCCAGACGGGAGAGAATAGCACAGATACGCAGTATTTT; CDR3aa: CASSIQTGENSTDTQYF